This is a list of T cell receptor beta chains from one sample in a study of blood T cell repertoires in COVID-19. Repertoires were generated with immunoSEQ multiplex PCR, while TCRdb's copy carries only in-frame clones and drops some. This table holds some 300,000 clones, 89% found once. Sequencing used PBMCs or T cells enriched from blood (not recorded which). These receptors all stem from a woman between 40 and 55 years old who had recovered from COVID-19. Each CDR3 is given with its conserved first and last residue. A D gene is named only where the DNA matches it firmly. Size is omitted from some rows. Given values are once, few, many or a class for expanded clones.

TRBJ1-6 TRBV4-1 NA NA CASSQVTDLNSPLHF TGCGCCAGCAGCCAAGTAACAGACCTAAATTCACCCCTCCACTTT
TRBJ2-7 TRBV11-2 TRBD1 NA CASGVAGGYEQYF TGTGCCAGCGGAGTGGCAGGGGGCTACGAGCAGTACTTC
TRBJ1-1 TRBV20-1 NA few CSASAEAEAFF TGCAGTGCTAGTGCGGAGGCTGAAGCTTTCTTT
TRBJ2-1 TRBV5-4 TRBD1 once CASSLSGTGEFF TGTGCCAGCAGCTTATCCGGGACAGGGGAGTTCTTC
TRBJ2-5 TRBV10-3 TRBD2 once CAISEGTSGRLKTQYF TGTGCCATCAGTGAGGGGACTAGCGGGAGGTTGAAGACCCAGTACTTC
TRBJ1-1 TRBV4-3 TRBD1 NA CASSLLTGGNTEAFF TGCGCCAGCAGCCTTCTAACAGGGGGTAACACTGAAGCTTTCTTT
TRBJ2-2 TRBV10-1 NA NA CASSVEGRGTGELFF TGCGCCAGCAGTGTAGAGGGTCGGGGCACCGGGGAGCTGTTTTTT
TRBJ1-5 TRBV5-6 TRBD1 NA CASSQGTVQPQHF TGTGCCAGCAGCCAAGGGACAGTTCAGCCCCAGCATTTT
TRBJ1-1 TRBV9 TRBD1 few CASSSKRDRANTEAFF TGTGCCAGCAGCTCTAAACGGGACAGGGCCAACACTGAAGCTTTCTTT
TRBJ1-2 TRBV10-3 TRBD1 once CAISNDRVGGYTF TGTGCCATCAGTAACGACAGGGTAGGTGGCTACACCTTC
TRBJ1-1 TRBV6-5 NA NA CASIPSGGNTEAFF TGTGCCAGCATCCCATCCGGCGGTAACACTGAAGCTTTCTTT
TRBJ2-5 TRBV7-2 NA NA CASSSPGTQYF TGTGCCAGCAGCTCCCCGGGGACCCAGTACTTC
TRBJ1-4 TRBV11-2 NA NA CASSLDRGKLFF TGTGCCAGCAGCTTAGATCGGGGAAAACTGTTTTTT
TRBJ2-7 TRBV7-2 TRBD1 NA CASSLQTGSHEQYF TGTGCCAGCAGCCTCCAGACAGGGAGCCACGAGCAGTACTTC
TRBJ2-7 TRBV30 TRBD1 few CAWSGQGATYEQYF TGTGCCTGGAGTGGACAGGGGGCGACCTACGAGCAGTACTTC
TRBJ1-1 TRBV27 NA NA CASSFLGGRVTEAFF TGTGCCAGCAGTTTTTTGGGGGGGCGAGTTACTGAAGCTTTCTTT
TRBJ2-1 TRBV30 NA NA CAWTLRGDNEQFF TGTGCCTGGACCCTCCGCGGAGACAATGAGCAGTTCTTC
TRBJ1-5 TRBV18 NA NA CASSLQGVGQPQHF TGTGCCAGCTCACTTCAGGGCGTGGGGCAGCCCCAGCATTTT
TRBJ2-3 TRBV3-1/TRBV3-2 TRBD2 NA CASSQPRGSGRCSTDTQYF TGTGCCAGCAGCCAACCCCGGGGTAGCGGGAGGTGTAGCACAGATACGCAGTATTTT
TRBJ1-2 TRBV6-2/TRBV6-3 NA few CASSYKPRVDYGYTF TGTGCCAGCAGTTACAAGCCGAGGGTGGACTATGGCTACACCTTC
TRBJ1-1 TRBV5-1 TRBD1 few CASNPMTGSGITEAFF TGCGCCAGCAACCCTATGACAGGGAGTGGAATCACTGAAGCTTTCTTT
TRBJ2-7 TRBV5-4 TRBD2 NA CASSHSGKIREQYF TGTGCCAGCAGCCATAGCGGGAAAATCCGCGAGCAGTACTTC
TRBJ2-3 TRBV4-1 NA few CASSQWAAVTQYF TGCGCCAGCAGCCAATGGGCCGCAGTTACGCAGTATTTT
TRBJ1-3 TRBV6-5 TRBD1 NA CASILQGAGNTIYF TGTGCCAGCATCTTACAGGGGGCGGGAAACACCATATATTTT
TRBJ2-3 TRBV9 NA NA CASSGGLLGSTQYF TGTGCCAGCAGCGGGGGACTCCTTGGGAGTACGCAGTATTTT
TRBJ1-1 TRBV10-3 TRBD1 NA CAIRQGVGTEAFF TGTGCCATTAGACAGGGGGTTGGTACTGAAGCTTTCTTT
TRBJ1-2 TRBV10-3 TRBD1 NA CAINEMGPFLTGSIGYTF TGTGCCATCAATGAGATGGGGCCCTTCTTGACAGGGAGCATCGGCTACACCTTC